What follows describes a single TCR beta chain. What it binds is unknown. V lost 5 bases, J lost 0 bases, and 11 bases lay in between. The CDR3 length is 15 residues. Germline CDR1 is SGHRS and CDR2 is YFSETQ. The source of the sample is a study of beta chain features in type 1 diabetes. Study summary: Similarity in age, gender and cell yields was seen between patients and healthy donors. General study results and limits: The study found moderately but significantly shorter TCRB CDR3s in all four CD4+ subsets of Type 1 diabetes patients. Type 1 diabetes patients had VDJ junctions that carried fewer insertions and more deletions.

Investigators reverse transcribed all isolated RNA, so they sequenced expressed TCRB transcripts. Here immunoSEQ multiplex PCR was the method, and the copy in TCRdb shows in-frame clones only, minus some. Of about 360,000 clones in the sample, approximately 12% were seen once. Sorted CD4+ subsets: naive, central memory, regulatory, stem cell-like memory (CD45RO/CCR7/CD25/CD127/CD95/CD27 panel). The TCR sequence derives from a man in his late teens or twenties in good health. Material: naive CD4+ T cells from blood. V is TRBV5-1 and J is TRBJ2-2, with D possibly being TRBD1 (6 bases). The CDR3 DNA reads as TGCGCCAGCAGACCCGGACAGACGAACACCGGGGAGCTGTTTTTT. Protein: CASRPGQTNTGELFF.